Each of the 21 T cell receptor beta chains below was sequenced from the same sample in a study of CD8+CD57+ T cells in acquired aplastic anemia. Patients sequenced had flow cytometry evidence of CD8+CD57+ cell expansion. Profiling that covered TCR beta VDJ and CDR3 relied on genomic DNA as its template. A single record per CDR3 protein comes from TCRdb applying MiXCR to the reads. The data show over 250,000 distinct CDR3 sequences, with under 65% seen just once and under 1.5% held by the top ten. The specimen sequenced was sorted CD4+, CD8+, or CD8+CD57+ T cells (not recorded which) from PBMCs. These receptors came from a human donor with aplastic anemia.

The sample holds many counts of this clonotype. The rearrangement joins TRBV2 to TRBJ1-1, with D perhaps matching TRBD1 (5 bases). The V gene lost 2 bases and the J gene lost 2 bases, with 9 bases spanning the gap. CDR3 length: 14 residues. Germline CDR1 and CDR2: SNHLY and FYNNEI. In DNA, the CDR3 is TGTGCCAGCAGTGAACAGGGATTAAACACTGAAGCTTTCTTT. Residues: CASSEQGLNTEAFF.

Concerning this clonotype itself: Being one base from a much bigger clone, this may be a read error. The CDR3 does not end in the conserved phenylalanine or tryptophan, so this is likely a read error. The chain couples TRBV5-8 to TRBJ1-1, with 9 bases fitting TRBD1. This CDR3 spans 16 amino acids. Germline assignment: CDR1 SGHTS and CDR2 YDEGEE. The CDR3 here is CASQVGTGSGNTGAFL. CDR3 coding DNA: TGTGCCAGCCAGGTCGGGACAGGGAGCGGGAACACTGGAGCTTTCCTT.

This clonotype was recorded a few times. The chain joins TRBV7-2 to TRBJ2-7; 11 bases are shared with TRBD2. This CDR3 spans 19 amino acids. Germline CDR1 SGHTA, CDR2 FQGNSA. V gave up 0 bases and J gave up 0 bases; unmatched junction bases: 10. CDR3 region: CASSLAGTSGLVGSYEQYF. In DNA, the CDR3 is TGTGCCAGCAGCTTAGCCGGGACTAGCGGACTGGTCGGCTCCTACGAGCAGTACTTC.

V and J are TRBV5-1 and TRBJ2-5; D is possibly TRBD1 (6 bases). CDR3 size: 16 residues. Germline V gives CDR1 SGHRS, CDR2 YFSETQ. The ends were cut back, 1 base at V and 0 bases at J, with 13 bases in the middle. CDR3: CASSLIPDSYQETQYF. In nucleotides, the CDR3 is TGCGCCAGCAGCTTGATCCCGGACAGCTACCAAGAGACCCAGTACTTC.

This chain connects TRBV12-3 or TRBV12-4 to TRBJ2-1, with 10 bases matching TRBD2. V trimming: 5 bases; J trimming: 8 bases; junction bases outside the gene matches: 12. The CDR3 totals 16 residues. DNA of the CDR3: TGTGCCAGCAGTGCTAGGCTAGCGGGAGTGGGGTATGAGCAGTTCTTC. It yields the protein CASSARLAGVGYEQFF.

The sample holds a few counts of this clonotype. This chain uses TRBV7-3 with TRBJ2-5; the match to TRBD2 covers 11 bases. The V gene end was trimmed by 3 bases and the J gene end by 2 bases; junction bases not matched to a gene: 5. The CDR3 consists of 16 residues. Germline V gene lookup returns CDR1 SGHTA and CDR2 FQGTGA. The CDR3 DNA follows: TGTGCCAGCAGCTTGGCCGGGACTAGCGGACAAGAGACCCAGTACTTC. Translated: CASSLAGTSGQETQYF. The whole variable domain, remainder taken from reference TRBV7-3 and TRBJ2-5, is GAGVSQTPSNKVTEKGKYVELRCDPISGHTALYWYRQSLGQGPEFLIYFQGTGAADDSGLPNDRFFAVRPEGSVSTLKIQRTERGDSAVYLCASSLAGTSGQETQYFGPGTRLLVL.

This clonotype was detected many times. The chain carries TRBV2 and TRBJ1-2; D is perhaps TRBD1 (6 bases). The CDR3 consists of 14 residues. From germline, CDR1 is SNHLY and CDR2 FYNNEI. The germline V and J ends were trimmed by 7 bases and 8 bases, with 20 bases remaining between them. CDR3 loop: CASTLRGGLGGYTF. The CDR3 coding sequence is TGTGCCAGCACCTTACGGGGGGGGCTTGGAGGCTACACCTTC.

The V gene is TRBV9, the J gene TRBJ1-2; 10 bases are shared with TRBD1. Trimming took 7 bases from V and 6 from J; bases not matched to a gene: 9. CDR3 length: 14 amino acids. In germline, CDR1 is SGDLS, CDR2 YYNGEE. As DNA, the CDR3 is TGTGCCAGCCGAGGAGACAGGGGGCGTGATGGCTACACCTTC. This translates into CASRGDRGRDGYTF.

The sample holds many counts of this clonotype. The rearrangement links TRBV3-1 to TRBJ1-6; 8 bases agree with TRBD1. V was pared by 0 bases and J by 6 bases, with 1 base of the junction left unmatched. The V gene's germline CDR1 is LGHDT and CDR2 YNNKEL (reference sequence). The CDR3 is made up of 15 amino acids. CDR3 coding DNA: TGTGCCAGCAGCCAAGAGGGACAGGTTAATTCACCCCTCCACTTT. Protein: CASSQEGQVNSPLHF.

This clonotype has only one observation. Being one base from a much bigger clone, this may be a read error. The V and J genes are TRBV6-1 and TRBJ1-4; possible D gene TRBD1, 5 bases. CDR1 MNHNS and CDR2 SASEGT come from the germline V gene. The CDR3 consists of 13 residues. Trimming left V 6 bases short and J 8 bases short, with 13 bases between. The CDR3 bases are TGTGCCAGCAGGGGGACGGTGGGAGAAAAACTGTTTTTT. Encoded protein: CASRGTVGEKLFF.

This clonotype has a handful of counts. The J gene is TRBJ2-7, the V gene TRBV10-3; maybe TRBD1 (5 bases). The CDR3 is 15 amino acids. V shed 0 bases and J shed 1 base, with 10 bases lying between them. CDR1 is ENHRY and CDR2 is SYGVKD in the germline V gene. The CDR3 is CAISESGARSYEQYF. CDR3 DNA sequence: TGTGCCATCAGTGAGTCTGGGGCGAGATCCTACGAGCAGTACTTC.

The chain uses TRBV19 and TRBJ2-6; D unresolved. This CDR3 region has 14 residues. CDR1 is LNHDA and CDR2 is SQIVND in the germline V gene (reference sequence). Trimming stripped 3 bases from V and 5 bases from J, with 8 bases between. The CDR3 bases are TGTGCCAGTAGTATGGGCCTCTGGGCCAACGTCCTGACTTTC. Translating it yields CASSMGLWANVLTF. The whole variable domain, remainder taken from reference TRBV19 and TRBJ2-6, is DGGITQSPKYLFRKEGQNVTLSCEQNLNHDAMYWYRQDPGQGLRLIYYSQIVNDFQKGDIAEGYSVSREKKESFPLTVTSAQKNPTAFYLCASSMGLWANVLTFGAGSRLTVL.

V and J are TRBV5-1 and TRBJ2-7; TRBD1 is a possible D gene (5 bases). Germline assignment: CDR1 SGHRS and CDR2 YFSETQ. V lost 1 base to trimming and J lost 3 bases, with 11 bases between them. This CDR3 has 14 residues. The CDR3 sequence: CASSLSAQGYEQYF. The CDR3 DNA is TGCGCCAGCAGCTTGTCGGCCCAGGGCTACGAGCAGTACTTC.

This clonotype showed up many times. V gene TRBV11-2 combines with J gene TRBJ2-7, with 7 bases aligning to TRBD1. CDR1 and CDR2 from the germline V gene are SGHAT and FQNNGV. V shed 1 base, J shed 2 bases, and the junction held 5 bases outside the gene matches. This CDR3 region has 15 residues. The CDR3 spells CASSLGGTDAYEQYF. In DNA, the CDR3 is TGTGCCAGCAGCTTAGGGGGGACAGACGCCTACGAGCAGTACTTC. Supplemented by reference TRBV11-2 and TRBJ2-7, the full variable domain reads EAGVAQSPRYKIIEKRQSVAFWCNPISGHATLYWYQQILGQGPKLLIQFQNNGVVDDSQLPKDRFSAERLKGVDSTLKIQPAKLEDSAVYLCASSLGGTDAYEQYFGPGTRLTVT.

The genes are TRBV20-1 and TRBJ2-1; possible D gene TRBD2, 7 bases. The CDR3 covers 14 residues. The V end lost 3 bases, the J end lost 4 bases, and 13 bases lay between the germline ends. The germline V gene encodes CDR1 DFQATT and CDR2 SNEGSKA (reference sequence). DNA of the CDR3: TGCAGTGCTAGTGGTGGGAGGGGGTACAATGAGCAGTTCTTC. This encodes CSASGGRGYNEQFF.

There are many counts of this clonotype. J is TRBJ2-5 and V is TRBV20-1; 7 bases align to TRBD2. From germline, CDR1 is DFQATT and CDR2 SNEGSKA (reference sequence). With 1 base clipped from V and 5 bases from J, the junction kept 1 base outside the gene matches. This CDR3 spans 12 amino acids. The CDR3 spells CSARVSGETQYF. The DNA of the CDR3 is TGCAGTGCTAGAGTTAGCGGGGAGACCCAGTACTTC.

This clonotype was recorded many times. This chain connects TRBV5-8 to TRBJ1-2; perhaps TRBD1 as D (5 bases). CDR3 length equals 13 residues. Trimming took 0 bases from V and 4 from J, leaving 7 bases between them. Germline assignment: CDR1 SGHTS and CDR2 YDEGEE. The CDR3: CASSLDGAYGYTF. The CDR3 nucleotides are TGTGCCAGCAGCTTGGACGGGGCCTATGGCTACACCTTC.

This clonotype was seen many times. The rearrangement joins TRBV7-8 to TRBJ2-3, with 11 positions matching TRBD2. The ends lost 5 bases at V and 5 bases at J; junction bases unmatched: 3. The CDR3 runs to 14 residues. CDR1 is SGHVS, CDR2 FQNEAQ, per germline. This CDR3 reads CASSILAGEDTQYF. The CDR3 coding sequence is TGTGCCAGCAGCATACTAGCGGGAGAAGATACGCAGTATTTT.

This clonotype was detected only a few times. V and J are TRBV6-5 and TRBJ1-2; possible D gene TRBD1, 6 bases. CDR3 length: 13 residues. V lost 4 bases and J 6 bases, leaving 12 bases between the germline ends. The V gene's germline CDR1 is MNHEY and CDR2 SVGAGI. The CDR3 sequence is CASSLGHLDGYTF. CDR3 sequence (DNA): TGTGCCAGCAGTTTGGGACACCTGGATGGCTACACCTTC.

This clonotype showed up many times. This chain uses TRBV9 with TRBJ1-3; 7 bases match TRBD1. This CDR3 comprises 16 residues. The V gene end was trimmed by 1 base and the J gene end by 2 bases; junction bases not matched to a gene: 6. Germline V gene data show CDR1 as SGDLS and CDR2 as YYNGEE. The CDR3 DNA sequence: TGTGCCAGCAGCGTACAGGGGGGTCTGGCTGGAAACACCATATATTTT. Protein: CASSVQGGLAGNTIYF.

J is TRBJ2-5 and V is TRBV7-9, with D unclear. The CDR3 is 13 amino acids. The germline gives CDR1 SEHNR, CDR2 FQNEAQ (reference sequence). The V gene lost 10 bases and the J gene lost 9 bases, with 21 bases spanning the gap. CDR3 sequence (DNA): TGTGCCACCCAAACAGATAGCAATCAGCCCCAGTACTTC. It yields the protein CATQTDSNQPQYF.